This TCR beta chain was obtained from a study of blood T cells in healthy people across ages. Study-level results: Aged donors had fewer naive CD4+ cells and lower diversity than long-lived donors.

Germline values: CDR1 LGHDT, CDR2 YNNKEL (reference sequence). The CDR3 spans 17 residues. The trim removed 3 bases at V and 0 bases at J, leaving 6 bases unmatched. The use of a sample-barcoded 5' primer and a J-beta primer mix characterized a second PCR of about 6 to 12 cycles. TCRdb redid the calling of the 5' RACE reads with MiXCR, one entry per CDR3 protein. The sample carries about 1.8 million distinct CDR3 sequences, less than 50% recorded once. This clonotype was observed a few times. Its antigen is not known. The sequence derives from a woman in her 40s in good health. Sequencing input: blood. This chain connects TRBV3-1 to TRBJ2-1, with 9 bases that match TRBD2. The CDR3 is CASSQLAGGISYNEQFF. CDR3 nucleotide sequence: TGTGCCAGCAGCCAGCTGGCGGGGGGGATCTCCTACAATGAGCAGTTCTTC.